A single sample is the source of the 10 T cell receptor beta chains below, sequenced in a study of radiation and T cells in renal cell carcinoma. Treatment defined: 15 Gy SBRT to primary tumor, nephrectomy 4 weeks later. The assay was immunoSEQ multiplex PCR, and TCRdb's table has in-frame clones only and misses some. The data hold just over 15,000 clones, with under 70% observed a single time. Sample: tumor tissue, taken from a patient whose treatment included radiotherapy and nephrectomy. The receptors stem from a woman aged 70 to 79 with renal cell carcinoma.

The genes are TRBV9 and TRBJ2-2; D is perhaps TRBD1 (5 bases). This CDR3 contains 14 residues. From germline, CDR1 is SGDLS and CDR2 YYNGEE. V was cut by 1 base and J by 1 base, with 5 bases left in between. In nucleotides, the CDR3 is TGTGCCAGCAGCGTACAGGGGAACACCGGGGAGCTGTTTTTT. It yields the protein CASSVQGNTGELFF.

J is TRBJ2-3 and V is TRBV30; 11 bases are a match to TRBD2. CDR3 length equals 14 residues. Germline loops: CDR1 GTSNPN, CDR2 SVGIG (reference sequence). J lost 3 bases, V lost 3 bases, and 2 bases had no gene match. CDR3 in amino acids: CAWSRLAGTDTQYF. The CDR3, as DNA: TGTGCCTGGAGCCGACTAGCGGGGACAGATACGCAGTATTTT.

This clone was picked up a small number of times. The chain links TRBV7-7 to TRBJ2-1, with D maybe TRBD2 (5 bases). V lost 1 base, J lost 6 bases, and 10 bases lay in between. CDR1 is SSHAT, CDR2 FNYEAQ, per germline (reference sequence). This CDR3 region has 14 residues. The CDR3 DNA reads TGTGCCAGCAGCTTAGAGTCGGACTCCAATGAGCAGTTCTTC. Encoded protein: CASSLESDSNEQFF.

V usage is TRBV19 and J usage is TRBJ1-6; no reliable D call. The germline V gene encodes CDR1 LNHDA and CDR2 SQIVND (reference sequence). V dropped 4 bases and J dropped 7 bases, with 14 bases sitting between them. The CDR3 is 15 residues long. Here the CDR3 DNA reads TGTGCCAGTAGTACAGGACTGAATCAGAATTCACCCCTCCACTTT. This gives the protein CASSTGLNQNSPLHF. Full variable domain (outside the CDR3, taken from reference TRBV19 and TRBJ1-6): DGGITQSPKYLFRKEGQNVTLSCEQNLNHDAMYWYRQDPGQGLRLIYYSQIVNDFQKGDIAEGYSVSREKKESFPLTVTSAQKNPTAFYLCASSTGLNQNSPLHFGNGTRLTVT.

The chain links TRBV6-1 to TRBJ2-7; 7 positions agree with TRBD1. Germline V CDR1 and CDR2: MNHNS, SASEGT. This CDR3 comprises 18 residues. V dropped 1 base and J dropped 2; count of bases not matched to a gene: 14. The CDR3 region is CASSEGISGQTITYEQYF. The CDR3 nucleotides read TGTGCCAGCAGTGAAGGGATCTCGGGACAGACGATCACCTACGAGCAGTACTTC.

This clone was observed a single time. The chain couples TRBV7-8 to TRBJ1-1; no clear D. Between the trimmed V and J ends, which lost 2 bases and 3 bases, there was a span of 4 bases. The length of the CDR3 is 12 residues. Germline V CDR1 and CDR2: SGHVS, FQNEAQ. CDR3 coding DNA: TGTGCCAGCAGCTTAACCTACACTGAAGCTTTCTTT. The encoded protein is CASSLTYTEAFF.

The V call is TRBV5-6, the J call TRBJ2-5, with 10 bases matching TRBD2. The CDR3 covers 14 residues. The V gene end was trimmed by 3 bases and the J gene end by 4 bases; junction bases not matched to a gene: 3. From germline, CDR1 is SGHDT and CDR2 YYEEEE. The CDR3 protein is CASSSSGSLETQYF. DNA for the CDR3: TGTGCCAGCAGCTCTAGCGGGAGCCTAGAGACCCAGTACTTC.

The genes are TRBV5-5 and TRBJ1-1; D gene ambiguous. This CDR3 is built from 14 residues. The germline V gene encodes CDR1 SGHKS and CDR2 YYEKEE (reference sequence). The V end was cut by 6 bases, the J end by 1 base, with 13 bases between. In DNA, the CDR3 is TGTGCCAGCATAATGAGACCTCAGAACACTGAAGCTTTCTTT. This codes for CASIMRPQNTEAFF.

V is TRBV19 and J is TRBJ2-7; D ambiguous. The CDR3 is 14 amino acids. Germline V gene lookup returns CDR1 LNHDA and CDR2 SQIVND (reference sequence). Between the trimmed V and J ends, which lost 5 bases and 2 bases, there was a span of 13 bases. The CDR3: CASSLRTTAYEQYF. In DNA, the CDR3 is TGTGCCAGTAGTCTTAGGACGACCGCCTACGAGCAGTACTTC. The full variable domain, completed using reference TRBV19 and TRBJ2-7, is DGGITQSPKYLFRKEGQNVTLSCEQNLNHDAMYWYRQDPGQGLRLIYYSQIVNDFQKGDIAEGYSVSREKKESFPLTVTSAQKNPTAFYLCASSLRTTAYEQYFGPGTRLTVT.

The V and J genes are TRBV13 and TRBJ2-2, with D possibly matching TRBD2 (6 bases). Trimming pared 3 bases from V and 1 base from J, leaving 12 bases between. CDR3 length: 16 residues. Per the germline V gene, CDR1 is PRHDT and CDR2 is FYEKMQ (reference sequence). CDR3 protein: CASSLGLALNTGELFF. The DNA for the CDR3 is TGTGCCAGCAGCTTGGGGCTAGCGTTGAACACCGGGGAGCTGTTTTTT.